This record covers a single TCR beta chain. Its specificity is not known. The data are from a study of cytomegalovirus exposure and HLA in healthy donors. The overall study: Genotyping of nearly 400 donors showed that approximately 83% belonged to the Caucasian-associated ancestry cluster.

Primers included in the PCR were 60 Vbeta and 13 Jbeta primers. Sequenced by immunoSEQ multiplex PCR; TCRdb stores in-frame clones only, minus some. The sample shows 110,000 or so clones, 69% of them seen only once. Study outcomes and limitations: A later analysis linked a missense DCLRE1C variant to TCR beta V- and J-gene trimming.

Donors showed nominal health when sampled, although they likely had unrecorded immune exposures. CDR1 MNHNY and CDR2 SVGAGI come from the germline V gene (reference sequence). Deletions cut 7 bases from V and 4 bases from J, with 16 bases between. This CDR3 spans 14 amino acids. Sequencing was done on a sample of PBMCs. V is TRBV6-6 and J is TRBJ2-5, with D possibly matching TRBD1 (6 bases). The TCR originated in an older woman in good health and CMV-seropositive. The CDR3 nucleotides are TGTGCCAGCAAAGGAGGCAGGGGAAGAGAGACCCAGTACTTC. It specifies CASKGGRGRETQYF.